This passage covers 23 T cell receptor beta chains from one sample sequenced in a study of Tregs in tolerant kidney transplant recipients. Assay used: immunoSEQ multiplex PCR; TCRdb lists only in-frame clones, some missing. The sample gives 90,000 or so clones, approximately 94% of which show up once; 4.5% to 5% is in the top ten. Sequencing used CD8+ T cells from blood. These TCRs come from a human donor in good health.

For the CDR3, the DNA is TGTGCCAGCAGCTTGGGGCTCTACGAGCAGTACTTC. This encodes CASSLGLYEQYF. The genes are TRBV5-6 and TRBJ2-7, with D uncertain. The CDR3 runs to 12 residues. Trimming took off 0 bases at V and 3 bases at J, with 4 bases between the two ends. Germline lookup yields CDR1 SGHDT and CDR2 YYEEEE.

The chain couples TRBV14 to TRBJ1-2, with D tentatively TRBD1 (6 bases). Germline CDR1 and CDR2: SGHDN and FVKESK. V was shortened by 0 bases and J by 7 bases, with 12 bases between the two germline ends. The CDR3 consists of 14 residues. CDR3 coding DNA: TGTGCCAGCAGCCAAGAAAACAGGGTGGCTGGCTACACCTTC. Translation gives CASSQENRVAGYTF. The full variable domain, with the rest looked up from reference TRBV14 and TRBJ1-2, is EAGVTQFPSHSVIEKGQTVTLRCDPISGHDNLYWYRRVMGKEIKFLLHFVKESKQDESGMPNNRFLAERTGGTYSTLKVQPAELEDSGVYFCASSQENRVAGYTFGSGTRLTVV.

This clone was seen a single time. The V call is TRBV29-1, the J call TRBJ2-3; 11 bases align to TRBD2. CDR3 length: 14 amino acids. The V gene end was trimmed by 8 bases and the J gene end by 1 base; junction bases not matched to a gene: 5. The germline gives CDR1 SQVTM, CDR2 ANQGSEA. This chain's CDR3 is CSFISGRGTDTQYF. In DNA form, the CDR3 reads TGCAGCTTTATTAGCGGGAGGGGCACAGATACGCAGTATTTT.

The CDR3 region has the DNA TGTGCCAGTAGTATCCTAGCTACTGACTACGAGCAGTACTTC. It is translated as CASSILATDYEQYF. The chain is built from TRBV19 and TRBJ2-7; possibly TRBD2 for D (5 bases). This CDR3 has 14 residues. V was cut by 3 bases and J by 3 bases, with 12 bases left in between. Germline CDR1 and CDR2: LNHDA and SQIVND (reference sequence).

V usage is TRBV4-1 and J usage is TRBJ2-2; the D is unclear. Germline V gene lookup returns CDR1 MGHRA and CDR2 YSYEKL. Trimming took off 1 base at V and 8 bases at J, with 5 bases between the two ends. The CDR3 totals 12 residues. For the CDR3, the DNA is TGCGCCAGCAGCCAAGGATCGGGGGAGCTGTTTTTT. Protein sequence: CASSQGSGELFF.

The rearrangement links TRBV5-6 to TRBJ1-1, with a possible D match to TRBD1 (6 bases). Trimming pared 0 bases from V and 4 bases from J, leaving 16 bases between. The CDR3 length is 16 residues. Looked up from germline, CDR1 is SGHDT and CDR2 is YYEEEE. The CDR3 bases are TGTGCCAGCAGCTTGGCGGGGACACTAGTGGGCACTGAAGCTTTCTTT. Its translation: CASSLAGTLVGTEAFF.

This chain joins TRBV19 and TRBJ2-1; D assignment may be TRBD1 or TRBD2 (5 bases each). Germline-derived CDR1 and CDR2 are LNHDA and SQIVND (reference sequence). This CDR3 comprises 15 residues. Deletions cut 6 bases from V and 2 bases from J, with 14 bases between. The CDR3 sequence is CASSPGALAYNEQFF. The CDR3 DNA follows: TGTGCCAGTAGCCCCGGGGCGTTAGCCTACAATGAGCAGTTCTTC.

The rearrangement uses TRBV5-5 and TRBJ2-2; 7 bases are a match to TRBD1. There are 17 residues in the CDR3. Germline-derived CDR1 and CDR2 are SGHKS and YYEKEE (reference sequence). After removal of 2 bases from V and 2 bases from J, the junction contained 9 bases not matched to a gene. Here the CDR3 DNA reads TGTGCCAGCAGCTTTGGGTGGGGACAGCCTAACACCGGGGAGCTGTTTTTT. Protein: CASSFGWGQPNTGELFF.

A single count supports this clone. CDR3 loop: CASSFVDGSNQPQHF. CDR3 bases: TGTGCCAGCAGTTTCGTGGACGGGAGCAATCAGCCCCAGCATTTT. V gene TRBV27 combines with J gene TRBJ1-5, with no clear D. Germline CDR1 is MNHEY and CDR2 is SMNVEV (reference sequence). There are 15 residues in the CDR3. Trimming shortened V by 3 bases and J by 1 base, and 10 bases separated the two germline ends.

This chain links TRBV7-2 with TRBJ2-5; D might be TRBD1 (5 bases). Germline V gives CDR1 SGHTA, CDR2 FQGNSA. V gave up 1 base and J gave up 5 bases, with 20 bases separating them. The CDR3 length is 17 residues. The CDR3 nucleotides read TGTGCCAGCAGCTTAGTAGGGGCTTTTGGCTACCGGGAGACCCAGTACTTC. This encodes CASSLVGAFGYRETQYF.

The chain joins TRBV6-1 to TRBJ2-5; D may match TRBD1 or TRBD2 (6 bases each). This CDR3 is 13 amino acids long. Germline loops: CDR1 MNHNS, CDR2 SASEGT. Trimming left V 3 bases short and J 5 bases short, with 10 bases between. The CDR3 is CASSDSGAETQYF. CDR3 bases: TGTGCCAGCAGTGATTCGGGGGCGGAGACCCAGTACTTC.

The rearrangement links TRBV7-9 to TRBJ1-2; D may be TRBD1 (5 bases). Deletions cut 8 bases from V and 6 bases from J, with 22 bases between. Looked up from germline, CDR1 is SEHNR and CDR2 is FQNEAQ (reference sequence). The CDR3 has 15 amino acids. In nucleotides, the CDR3 is TGTGCCAGCTCCGATTTCGGCAGGGAAGGAAATGGCTACACCTTC. Translation: CASSDFGREGNGYTF.

The J gene is TRBJ2-2, the V gene TRBV2; 8 positions agree with TRBD1. Germline trimming cut 6 bases from V and 2 bases from J; bases unmatched to any gene: 17. The germline V gene has CDR1 SNHLY and CDR2 FYNNEI. There are 19 residues in the CDR3. CDR3 residues: CASRNPGTGFFLNTGELFF. The DNA for the CDR3 is TGTGCCAGCAGAAACCCCGGGACAGGCTTTTTCCTAAACACCGGGGAGCTGTTTTTT. The variable domain in full, with the rest retrieved from reference TRBV2 and TRBJ2-2, is EPEVTQTPSHQVTQMGQEVILRCVPISNHLYFYWYRQILGQKVEFLVSFYNNEISEKSEIFDDQFSVERPDGSNFTLKIRSTKLEDSAMYFCASRNPGTGFFLNTGELFFGEGSRLTVL.

This chain uses TRBV30 with TRBJ1-1; 7 positions agree with TRBD1. Germline CDR1 is GTSNPN and CDR2 is SVGIG (reference sequence). The CDR3 sequence is 15 residues long. Trimming cost V 2 bases and J 1 base; bases outside gene matches: 7. CDR3 DNA: TGTGCCTGGAGTCTAGGGACAGAGTGGAACACTGAAGCTTTCTTT. The encoded protein is CAWSLGTEWNTEAFF.

CDR3 sequence reads: CAISQGGDSYEQYF. CDR3 DNA sequence: TGTGCCATCAGCCAAGGTGGGGACTCCTACGAGCAGTACTTC. This chain joins TRBV10-3 and TRBJ2-7; D not certain. Per the germline V gene, CDR1 is ENHRY and CDR2 is SYGVKD. V was shortened by 6 bases and J by 0 bases, with 12 bases between the two germline ends. This CDR3 contains 14 residues.

The chain couples TRBV7-9 to TRBJ1-2, with 10 bases aligning to TRBD1. The germline CDR1 and CDR2 sequences are SEHNR and FQNEAQ (reference sequence). V gave up 5 bases and J gave up 5 bases; unmatched junction bases: 8. The CDR3 runs 15 residues. The CDR3 reads CASSESRDRGYGYTF. As DNA, the CDR3 is TGTGCCAGCAGCGAGTCCCGGGACAGGGGATATGGCTACACCTTC.

This sequence joins TRBV5-6 and TRBJ2-7; D is possibly TRBD2 (5 bases). The CDR3 contains 12 residues. Trimming took 0 bases from V and 5 from J, leaving 6 bases between them. Germline assignment: CDR1 SGHDT and CDR2 YYEEEE. CDR3 sequence reads: CASSLDGNEQYF. As DNA, the CDR3 is TGTGCCAGCAGCTTGGACGGGAACGAGCAGTACTTC.

The rearrangement joins TRBV29-1 to TRBJ2-7; tentative D call: TRBD2 (7 bases). V gave up 7 bases and J gave up 0 bases, with 13 bases separating them. The CDR3 sequence is 13 residues long. CDR1 is SQVTM, CDR2 ANQGSEA, per germline. For the CDR3, the DNA is TGCAGCGCCGAGGGGGGGGACTCCTACGAGCAGTACTTC. Translating gives CSAEGGDSYEQYF.

This rearrangement joins TRBV19 to TRBJ1-5; D remains ambiguous. Per the germline V gene, CDR1 is LNHDA and CDR2 is SQIVND (reference sequence). CDR3 size: 17 residues. V shed 1 base and J shed 5 bases, with 18 bases lying between them. CDR3 sequence (DNA): TGTGCCAGTAGTATAGGGCACCCGGGGTCCCATTATCAGCCCCAGCATTTT. Translation: CASSIGHPGSHYQPQHF.

The chain joins TRBV30 to TRBJ1-5; 8 bases agree with TRBD1. Germline assignment: CDR1 GTSNPN and CDR2 SVGIG (reference sequence). CDR3 length equals 13 residues. J gave up 2 bases and V 5 bases, and 2 bases lay outside the gene matches. CDR3 amino acids: CAWGQGGNQPQHF. In DNA form, the CDR3 reads TGTGCCTGGGGACAGGGTGGCAATCAGCCCCAGCATTTT. The full variable domain, in which reference TRBV30 and TRBJ1-5 provide the parts outside the CDR3, is SQTIHQWPATLVQPVGSPLSLECTVEGTSNPNLYWYRQAAGRGLQLLFYSVGIGQISSEVPQNLSASRPQDRQFILSSKKLLLSDSGFYLCAWGQGGNQPQHFGDGTRLSIL.

The chain employs TRBV7-6 and TRBJ2-7, with D possibly being TRBD1 (6 bases). Trimming cost V 1 base and J 5 bases, with 12 bases left between them. The germline gives CDR1 SGHVS, CDR2 FNYEAQ. The CDR3 has 14 amino acids. The DNA for the CDR3 is TGTGCCAGCAGCTTAGGGGCAGGGGCGGACGAGCAGTACTTC. Translated, it gives CASSLGAGADEQYF.

J is TRBJ1-2 and V is TRBV12-5; D might be TRBD1 (6 bases). Germline assignment: CDR1 LGHNT and CDR2 FRNRAP. Trimming cost V 7 bases and J 2 bases, with 23 bases left between them. The CDR3 has 17 amino acids. CDR3: CASDGPPDRKGNYGYTF. The CDR3 nucleotides read TGTGCTAGTGACGGCCCCCCCGACAGGAAAGGGAACTATGGCTACACCTTC.

Here the CDR3 DNA reads TGTGCCAGCAGCGCGCCGGGACAGGGAGTCTATGGCTACACCTTC. This codes for CASSAPGQGVYGYTF. The chain is built from TRBV2 and TRBJ1-2; 9 bases match TRBD1. Germline-derived CDR1 and CDR2 are SNHLY and FYNNEI. V lost 6 bases to trimming and J lost 4 bases; unmatched junction nucleotides: 9. CDR3 length: 15 residues. The full variable domain, in which reference TRBV2 and TRBJ1-2 provide the parts outside the CDR3, is EPEVTQTPSHQVTQMGQEVILRCVPISNHLYFYWYRQILGQKVEFLVSFYNNEISEKSEIFDDQFSVERPDGSNFTLKIRSTKLEDSAMYFCASSAPGQGVYGYTFGSGTRLTVV.